Below, 10 T cell receptor beta chains from the same sample are listed, as sequenced in a study of OX40 agonist ivuxolimab in advanced cancers. TCRdb's table, derived via immunoSEQ multiplex PCR, lists solely in-frame clones and lacks some. Seen here are 55,000 to 85,000 clones, 87% observed once, and the top ten hold 1.3%. The starting material was CD4+ or CD8+ T cells sorted from blood, obtained in a trial of the OX40 agonist ivuxolimab. Every receptor here comes from an adult with an advanced solid tumor such as melanoma, head and neck, liver or kidney cancer.

This chain joins TRBV30 and TRBJ1-1; D possibly corresponds to TRBD1 (5 bases). CDR1 and CDR2 from the germline V gene are GTSNPN and SVGIG (reference sequence). V lost 5 bases to trimming and J lost 5 bases, with 12 bases between them. CDR3 length: 12 residues. CDR3 region: CAWGRGQTEAFF. The CDR3 DNA reads TGTGCCTGGGGGAGGGGCCAGACTGAAGCTTTCTTT.

J is TRBJ2-3 and V is TRBV7-9, with 7 bases that match TRBD2. Germline V gives CDR1 SEHNR, CDR2 FQNEAQ (reference sequence). This CDR3 region has 14 residues. The J segment lost 6 bases and the V segment lost 8 bases, leaving 11 bases of the junction unmatched. CDR3 region: CASSLRGRADTQYF. The CDR3 nucleotides are TGTGCCAGCTCCCTCCGGGGGAGGGCGGATACGCAGTATTTT.

As DNA, the CDR3 is TGTGCCAGCAGCTTATGGGGGGTGGCAACTAATGAAAAACTGTTTTTT. Protein sequence: CASSLWGVATNEKLFF. The V call is TRBV7-2, the J call TRBJ1-4, with a tentative D call TRBD1 (5 bases). The CDR3 loop spans 16 amino acids. CDR1 is SGHTA, CDR2 FQGNSA, per germline. Trimming pared 2 bases from V and 0 bases from J, leaving 10 bases between.

This clone was picked up one time. V and J are TRBV4-3 and TRBJ2-1; 11 bases align to TRBD2. The CDR3 runs 15 residues. Germline V gives CDR1 LGHNA, CDR2 YSLEER. The junction had 8 bases not matched to a gene; V was cut back by 0 bases and J by 13 bases. DNA of the CDR3: TGCGCCAGCAGCCAAGACTTAGCGGGGGGGCCTGGTCAGTTCTTC. Protein product: CASSQDLAGGPGQFF.

J is TRBJ2-7 and V is TRBV6-5; D ambiguous. V lost 0 bases and J 5 bases, leaving 17 bases between the germline ends. Germline CDR1 reads MNHEY; CDR2 reads SVGAGI. This CDR3 has 16 amino acids. DNA of the CDR3: TGTGCCAGCAGTTACTCGAACAGTCGGACGGGTAACGAGCAGTACTTC. Protein sequence: CASSYSNSRTGNEQYF.

This chain links TRBV10-1 with TRBJ2-7; 7 nucleotides line up with TRBD1. Looked up from germline, CDR1 is WNHNN and CDR2 is SYGVQD (reference sequence). The ends lost 3 bases at V and 0 bases at J; junction bases unmatched: 5. The length of the CDR3 is 15 residues. The CDR3 DNA is TGCGCCAGCAGTGACCGGACAGGTGTCTCCTACGAGCAGTACTTC. Its translation: CASSDRTGVSYEQYF.

The chain couples TRBV28 to TRBJ2-6; D gene ambiguous. The CDR3 has 13 amino acids. CDR1 and CDR2 (germline): MDHEN, SYDVKM. V shed 8 bases and J shed 5 bases, with 10 bases lying between them. CDR3 sequence (DNA): TGTGCCAGCTCTGACCTCTGGGCCAACGTCCTGACTTTC. Protein sequence: CASSDLWANVLTF.

J is TRBJ2-3 and V is TRBV25-1; D could derive from TRBD1 or TRBD2 (5 bases each). Trimming cost V 3 bases and J 8 bases, with 9 bases left between them. The CDR3 totals 12 residues. Germline V gene lookup returns CDR1 MGHDK and CDR2 SYGVNS. The CDR3 DNA is TGTGCCAGCAGTGATATTGGGGGTACGCAGTATTTT. Amino acid sequence: CASSDIGGTQYF.

The genes are TRBV11-2 and TRBJ1-4; TRBD1 agrees at 10 bases. Germline lookup yields CDR1 SGHAT and CDR2 FQNNGV. The CDR3 contains 15 residues. After removal of 5 bases from V and 8 bases from J, the junction contained 8 bases not matched to a gene. CDR3 amino acids: CASSRRDRGKEKLFF. The CDR3 nucleotides are TGTGCCAGCAGCCGGAGGGACAGGGGAAAGGAAAAACTGTTTTTT.

This rearrangement joins TRBV6-1 to TRBJ1-6, with D perhaps TRBD1 (5 bases). Germline V gives CDR1 MNHNS, CDR2 SASEGT. The germline V and J ends were trimmed by 4 bases and 7 bases, with 23 bases remaining between them. This CDR3 has 18 residues. This CDR3 is CASSGAYGTPARNSPLHF. In DNA form, the CDR3 reads TGTGCCAGCAGTGGGGCTTATGGGACTCCCGCTCGCAATTCACCCCTCCACTTT.